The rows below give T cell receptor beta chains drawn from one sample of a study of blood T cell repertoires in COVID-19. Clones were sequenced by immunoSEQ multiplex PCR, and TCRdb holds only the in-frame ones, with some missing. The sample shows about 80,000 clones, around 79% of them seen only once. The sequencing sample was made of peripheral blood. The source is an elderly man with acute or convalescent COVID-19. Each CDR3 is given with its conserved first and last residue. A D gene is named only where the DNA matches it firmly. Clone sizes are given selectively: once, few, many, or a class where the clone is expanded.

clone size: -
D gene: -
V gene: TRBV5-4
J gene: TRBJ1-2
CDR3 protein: CASSSDSDYGYTF
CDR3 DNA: TGTGCCAGCAGCTCAGACAGCGACTATGGCTACACCTTC

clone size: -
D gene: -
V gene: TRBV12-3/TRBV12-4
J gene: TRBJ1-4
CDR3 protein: CASSYGGEKLFF
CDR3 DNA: TGTGCCAGCAGCTACGGGGGTGAAAAACTGTTTTTT

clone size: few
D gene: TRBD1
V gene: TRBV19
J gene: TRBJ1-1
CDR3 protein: CASSTGDRKNTEAFF
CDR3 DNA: TGTGCCAGTAGTACGGGGGACAGGAAGAACACTGAAGCTTTCTTT

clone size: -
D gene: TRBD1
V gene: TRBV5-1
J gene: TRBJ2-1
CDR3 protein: CASSDGTGPYNEQFF
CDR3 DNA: TGCGCCAGCAGCGACGGGACAGGGCCCTACAATGAGCAGTTCTTC

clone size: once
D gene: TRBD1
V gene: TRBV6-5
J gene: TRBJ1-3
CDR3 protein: CASSYGQVLSGNTIYF
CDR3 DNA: TGTGCCAGCAGTTACGGACAGGTCCTCTCTGGAAACACCATATATTTT

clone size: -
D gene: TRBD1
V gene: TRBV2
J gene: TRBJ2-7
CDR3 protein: CASSPGQGSYEQYF
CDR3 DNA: TGTGCCAGCAGTCCGGGACAGGGCTCTTACGAGCAGTACTTC

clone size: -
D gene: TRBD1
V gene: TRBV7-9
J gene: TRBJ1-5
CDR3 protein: CASSSGQGTGQPQHF
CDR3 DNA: TGTGCCAGCAGCTCGGGACAGGGAACGGGCCAGCCCCAGCATTTT

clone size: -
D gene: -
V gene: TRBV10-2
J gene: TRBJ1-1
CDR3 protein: CASSEAGWTEAFF
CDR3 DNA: TGCGCCAGCAGTGAGGCGGGATGGACTGAAGCTTTCTTT

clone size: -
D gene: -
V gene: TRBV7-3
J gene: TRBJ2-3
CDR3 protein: CASSLLGRDNSDTQYF
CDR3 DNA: TGTGCCAGCAGCTTATTGGGACGGGACAACTCCGATACGCAGTATTTT

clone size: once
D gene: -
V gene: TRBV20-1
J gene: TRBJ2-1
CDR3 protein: CSADTRGVPFF
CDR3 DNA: TGCAGTGCGGACACCAGGGGTGTACCGTTCTTC

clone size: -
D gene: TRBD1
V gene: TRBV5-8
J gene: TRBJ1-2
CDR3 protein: CASRPWAGGGYTF
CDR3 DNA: TGTGCCAGCAGGCCTTGGGCAGGGGGAGGCTACACCTTC

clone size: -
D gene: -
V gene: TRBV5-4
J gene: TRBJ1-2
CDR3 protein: CASRRDYGYTF
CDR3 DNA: TGTGCCAGCAGACGAGACTATGGCTACACCTTC

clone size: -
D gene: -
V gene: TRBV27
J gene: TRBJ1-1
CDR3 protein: CASRAGYTTEAFF
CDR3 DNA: TGTGCCAGCAGGGCAGGGTATACCACTGAAGCTTTCTTT